This T cell receptor beta chain was recorded in a study of naive and memory T cell subsets. Two oligonucleotides, mixed equimolar, formed the beta constant-region primer covering TRBC1 and TRBC2. The ligated cDNA underwent four PCR rounds using SP2 and nested alpha and beta constant-region primers. The cDNA 3' end received a ligated single-stranded oligonucleotide carrying the SP2 primer and a 12-nucleotide UMI. TCRdb called the UMI-ligation and nested PCR reads again in MiXCR, with one record for every CDR3 protein. The data contain approximately 90,000 distinct CDR3 sequences, roughly 10% of them seen just once; the ten biggest clones take up more than 0.11%. This CDR3 contains 14 residues. CDR1 LNHNV and CDR2 YYDKDF come from the germline V gene (reference sequence). V lost 3 bases, J lost 0 bases, and 9 bases lay in between. This clonotype turned up a few times. Its antigen is not known. Study results and caveats: Over 95% of naive TCR sequences appeared only once after error correction, unlike memory subsets. Especially in CD8 cells, naive repertoires contained a few larger clonotypes, possibly CD45RA-re-expressing memory cells. Between naive and memory subsets, TCR abundance power law exponents differed. Activation and differentiation may alter RNA-based TCR counts.

The clonotype comes from a human donor in good health. Sequenced sample: naive CD4+ T cells from blood. This chain links TRBV15 with TRBJ2-7; D not resolved. CDR3 sequence reads: CATSSGPNSYEQYF. For the CDR3, the DNA is TGTGCCACCAGCAGCGGGCCAAACTCCTACGAGCAGTACTTC.